The clone carrying this TCR beta chain was counted at least ten times. Antigen specificity is unknown. Trimming took 4 bases from V and 6 from J, leaving 6 bases between them. The CDR3 spans 11 residues. This sample stems from a study of regulatory T cells in long-lasting Graves disease. Study-wide results and caveats: It was peripheral blood alone, not thyroid tissue, that was studied. Favored gene segments in persistent disease were TRBV28, TRBJ1-2 and TRBJ2-5.

To make TCR beta libraries, researchers used iRepertoire HTBI primers and Arm-PCR of CDR3 regions. From the multiplex PCR reads, TCRdb called clonotypes with MiXCR, one entry per CDR3 protein. Among almost 350,000 distinct CDR3 sequences listed, roughly 21% were seen once. Described time point: persistent/refractory GD, antithyroid drugs over 5 years with positive TRAb. PBMCs provided the RNA from which the TCR library was made. Investigators report Graves' disease was diagnosed under American Thyroid Association guidelines. From an endocrinology department in Xi'an, China, came the patients. This sample comprised peripheral blood mononuclear cells (PBMCs), obtained when the disease was refractory, from a patient treated with antithyroid drugs. The chain carries TRBV12-3 or TRBV12-4 and TRBJ1-1; D is perhaps TRBD1 (6 bases). This sequence was found in a female donor with Graves disease. This CDR3 reads CASSSGAEAFF. The CDR3 DNA follows: TGTGCCAGCAGTTCAGGGGCTGAAGCTTTCTTT.